This T cell receptor (beta chain) was captured in a study of graft-versus-host responses after intestinal transplantation. Study-wide background: Every recipient underwent anti-thymocyte globulin induction, then tacrolimus and steroids for roughly 3 years.

Study results and limitations: Allograft clonal ratios (graft-versus-host to host-versus-graft) were high in patients who had graft-donor T cell macrochimerism. Detection of GvH clones occurred in recipient marrow, and some had their first appearance in ileum or blood. The study associated peak circulating GvH clone levels with early post-transplant HvG declines.

In germline, CDR1 is SGHVS, CDR2 FNYEAQ. The CDR3 spans 15 residues. V lost 8 bases, J lost 8 bases, and 13 bases stayed unmatched. This clone was detected only once. What it recognizes is unknown. The method was immunoSEQ multiplex PCR; TCRdb's version includes in-frame clones alone and lacks a portion of them. The sample consists of approximately 20,000 clones, roughly nine tenths of them appearing once. The sequencing here drew on PBMCs, taken 65 to 70 days after intestinal transplantation. The chain employs TRBV7-6 and TRBJ2-1; 9 nucleotides agree with TRBD2. The sequence came from a human patient who received an intestinal transplant, so some T cells may come from the graft donor. The CDR3 is CASARLAALGDEQFF. CDR3 in DNA: TGTGCCAGCGCCAGACTAGCGGCCCTAGGGGATGAGCAGTTCTTC.